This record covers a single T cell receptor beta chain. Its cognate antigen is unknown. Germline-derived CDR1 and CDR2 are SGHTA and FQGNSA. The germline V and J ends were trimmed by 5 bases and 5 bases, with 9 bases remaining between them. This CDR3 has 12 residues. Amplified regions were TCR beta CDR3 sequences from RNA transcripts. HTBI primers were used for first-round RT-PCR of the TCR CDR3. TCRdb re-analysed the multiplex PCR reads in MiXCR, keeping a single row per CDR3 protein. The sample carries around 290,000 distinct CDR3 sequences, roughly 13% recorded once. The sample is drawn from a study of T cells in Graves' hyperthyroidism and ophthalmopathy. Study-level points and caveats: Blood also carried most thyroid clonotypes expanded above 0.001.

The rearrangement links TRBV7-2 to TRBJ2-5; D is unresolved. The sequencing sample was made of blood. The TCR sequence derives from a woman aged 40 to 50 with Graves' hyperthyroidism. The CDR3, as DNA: TGTGCCAGCAGCGCCGACGGGGAGACCCAGTACTTC. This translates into CASSADGETQYF.